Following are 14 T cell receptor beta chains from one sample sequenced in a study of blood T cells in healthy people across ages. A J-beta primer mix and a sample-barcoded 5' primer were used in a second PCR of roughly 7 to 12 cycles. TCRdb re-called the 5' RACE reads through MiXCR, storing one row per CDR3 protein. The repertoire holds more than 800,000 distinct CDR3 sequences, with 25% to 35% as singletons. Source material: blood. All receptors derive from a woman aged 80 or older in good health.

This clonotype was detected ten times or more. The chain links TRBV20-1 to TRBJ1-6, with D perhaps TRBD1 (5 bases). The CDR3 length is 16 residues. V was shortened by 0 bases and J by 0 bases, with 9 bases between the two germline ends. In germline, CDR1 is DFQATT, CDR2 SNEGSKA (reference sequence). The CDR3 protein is CSARDGGSSYNSPLHF. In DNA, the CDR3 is TGCAGTGCTAGAGATGGGGGAAGCTCCTATAATTCACCCCTCCACTTT.

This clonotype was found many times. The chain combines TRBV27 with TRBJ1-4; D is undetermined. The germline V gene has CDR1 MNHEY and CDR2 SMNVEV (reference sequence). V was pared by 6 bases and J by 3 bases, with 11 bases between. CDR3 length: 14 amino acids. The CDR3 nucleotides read TGTGCCAGCAGCCCGACGGTGTCTAATGAAAAACTGTTTTTT. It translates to CASSPTVSNEKLFF.

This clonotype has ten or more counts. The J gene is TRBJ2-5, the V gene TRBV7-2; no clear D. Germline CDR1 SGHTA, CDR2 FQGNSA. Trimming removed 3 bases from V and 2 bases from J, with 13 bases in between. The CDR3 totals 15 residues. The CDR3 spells CASSFTQMSQETQYF. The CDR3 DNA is TGTGCCAGCAGCTTCACTCAGATGTCTCAAGAGACCCAGTACTTC. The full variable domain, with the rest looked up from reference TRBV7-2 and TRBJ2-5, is GAGVSQSPSNKVTEKGKDVELRCDPISGHTALYWYRQSLGQGLEFLIYFQGNSAPDKSGLPSDRFSAERTGGSVSTLTIQRTQQEDSAVYLCASSFTQMSQETQYFGPGTRLLVL.

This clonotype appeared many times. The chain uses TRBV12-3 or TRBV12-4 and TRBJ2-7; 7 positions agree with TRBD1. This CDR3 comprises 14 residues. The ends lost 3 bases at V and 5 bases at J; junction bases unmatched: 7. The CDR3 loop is CASSFATGFDEQYF. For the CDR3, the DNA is TGTGCCAGCAGTTTCGCGACAGGGTTCGACGAGCAGTACTTC.

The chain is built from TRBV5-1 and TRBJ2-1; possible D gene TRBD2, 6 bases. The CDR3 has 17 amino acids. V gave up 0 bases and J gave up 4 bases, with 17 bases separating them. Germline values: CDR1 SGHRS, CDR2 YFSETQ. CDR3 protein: CASSLGPTSSRYNEQFF. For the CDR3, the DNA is TGCGCCAGCAGCTTGGGCCCCACTAGCAGCCGATACAATGAGCAGTTCTTC.

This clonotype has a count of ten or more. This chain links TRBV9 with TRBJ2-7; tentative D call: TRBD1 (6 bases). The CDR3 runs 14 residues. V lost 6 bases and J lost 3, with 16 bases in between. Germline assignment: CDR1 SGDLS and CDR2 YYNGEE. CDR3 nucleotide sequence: TGTGCCAGCACCCCGGGGACATTAGACTACGAGCAGTACTTC. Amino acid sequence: CASTPGTLDYEQYF.

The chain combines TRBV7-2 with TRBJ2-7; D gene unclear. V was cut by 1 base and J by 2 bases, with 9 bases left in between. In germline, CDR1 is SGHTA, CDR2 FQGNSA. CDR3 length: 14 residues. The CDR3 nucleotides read TGTGCCAGCAGCTTAGGATCTTCTACCTACGAGCAGTACTTC. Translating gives CASSLGSSTYEQYF.

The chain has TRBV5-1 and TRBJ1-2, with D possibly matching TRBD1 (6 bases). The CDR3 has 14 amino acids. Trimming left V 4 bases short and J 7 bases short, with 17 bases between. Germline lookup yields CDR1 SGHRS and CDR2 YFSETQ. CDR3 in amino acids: CASSADPGAPGYTF. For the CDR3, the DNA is TGCGCCAGCAGCGCCGACCCGGGGGCGCCTGGCTACACCTTC.

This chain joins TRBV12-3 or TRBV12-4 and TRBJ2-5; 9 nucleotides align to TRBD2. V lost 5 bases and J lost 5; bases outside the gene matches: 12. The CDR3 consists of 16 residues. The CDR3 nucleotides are TGTGCCAGCAGTCCCGGACTAGCGAAAATGGGGGAGACCCAGTACTTC. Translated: CASSPGLAKMGETQYF.

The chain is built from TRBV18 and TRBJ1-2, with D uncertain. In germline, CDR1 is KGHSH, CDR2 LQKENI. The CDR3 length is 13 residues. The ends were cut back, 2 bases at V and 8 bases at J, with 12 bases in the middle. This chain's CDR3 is CASSPGTFGGYTF. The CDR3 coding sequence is TGTGCCAGCTCACCAGGCACCTTCGGGGGCTACACCTTC.

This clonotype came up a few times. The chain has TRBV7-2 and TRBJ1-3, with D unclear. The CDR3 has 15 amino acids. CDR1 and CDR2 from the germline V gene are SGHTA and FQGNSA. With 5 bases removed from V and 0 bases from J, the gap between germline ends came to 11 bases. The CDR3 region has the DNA TGTGCCAGCAGCCGTCGAAGAGTCTCTGGAAACACCATATATTTT. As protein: CASSRRRVSGNTIYF.

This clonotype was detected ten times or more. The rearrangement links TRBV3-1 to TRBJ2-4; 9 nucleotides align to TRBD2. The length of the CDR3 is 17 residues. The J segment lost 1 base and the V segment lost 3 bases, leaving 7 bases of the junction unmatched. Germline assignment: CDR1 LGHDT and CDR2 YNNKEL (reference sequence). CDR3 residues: CASSHYSGGDAKNIQYF. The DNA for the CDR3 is TGTGCCAGCAGCCATTATAGCGGGGGTGACGCCAAAAACATTCAGTACTTC.

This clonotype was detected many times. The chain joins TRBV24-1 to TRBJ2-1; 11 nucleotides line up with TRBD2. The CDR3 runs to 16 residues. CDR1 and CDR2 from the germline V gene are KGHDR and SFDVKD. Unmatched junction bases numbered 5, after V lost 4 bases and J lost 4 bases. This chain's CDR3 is CATSDPTSGVYNEQFF. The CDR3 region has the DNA TGTGCCACCAGTGACCCGACTAGCGGGGTATACAATGAGCAGTTCTTC.

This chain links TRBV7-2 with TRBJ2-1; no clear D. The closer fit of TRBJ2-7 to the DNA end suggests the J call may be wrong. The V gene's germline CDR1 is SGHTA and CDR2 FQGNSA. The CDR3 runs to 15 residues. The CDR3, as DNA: TGTGCCAGCAGTCTTAGCATCCCCACCTACAATGAGCAGTACTTC. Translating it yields CASSLSIPTYNEQYF.